The present T cell receptor (beta chain) was sequenced within a study of T cell repertoires in cytomegalovirus infection. This clonotype was counted at least ten times. Germline loops: CDR1 SEHNR, CDR2 FQNEAQ (reference sequence). The V and J ends lost 9 bases and 9 bases respectively, with 18 bases between them. The CDR3 totals 13 residues. TCRdb re-analysed the reads in MiXCR, keeping a single row per CDR3 protein. The sample consists of a few hundred thousand distinct CDR3 sequences, over 15% of them appearing once. The chain is built from TRBV7-9 and TRBJ2-1, with D possibly matching TRBD2 (6 bases). Input material: CD8+ T cells from PBMCs. The source of this sequence is a human donor in good health (CMV status not recorded). Some clones in this sample may be carry-over from other donors' samples. CDR3 nucleotide sequence: TGTGCCAGTAACTCGGCGGGGACCAGTGAGCAGTTCTTC. Protein sequence: CASNSAGTSEQFF.